The 15 T cell receptor beta chains below were found in one sample sequenced in a study of patients and donors after allogeneic stem cell transplantation. MiXCR was run by TCRdb on the RT-PCR reads, yielding one entry per CDR3 protein. The top ten clones hold roughly 2.5% of a sample with tens of thousands of distinct CDR3 sequences, 4.5% to 5% of them seen once. Source material: blood, either unsorted or a sorted T cell fraction (not recorded which). The source of these receptors is a human donor who was either an allogeneic HSCT recipient or a stem cell or donor lymphocyte infusion donor (not recorded which). It is not recorded whose cells these are; they may come from a transplant donor.

This sequence joins TRBV11-2 and TRBJ1-1; possible D gene TRBD1, 5 bases. Germline V gene lookup returns CDR1 SGHAT and CDR2 FQNNGV. V was cut by 0 bases and J by 0 bases, with 14 bases left in between. The CDR3 is 17 residues long. The CDR3 sequence: CASSLDYAGRLNTEAFF. The CDR3, as DNA: TGTGCCAGCAGCTTAGATTACGCAGGGAGACTGAACACTGAAGCTTTCTTT. Full variable domain (rest looked up from reference TRBV11-2 and TRBJ1-1): EAGVAQSPRYKIIEKRQSVAFWCNPISGHATLYWYQQILGQGPKLLIQFQNNGVVDDSQLPKDRFSAERLKGVDSTLKIQPAKLEDSAVYLCASSLDYAGRLNTEAFFGQGTRLTVV.

The chain uses TRBV19 and TRBJ2-1, with TRBD1 as a possible D gene (5 bases). Deletions cut 9 bases from V and 4 bases from J, with 13 bases between. From germline, CDR1 is LNHDA and CDR2 SQIVND (reference sequence). The CDR3 is made up of 13 amino acids. The CDR3 loop reads CASRQTVYNEQFF. The CDR3 nucleotides are TGTGCCAGCCGTCAGACAGTATACAATGAGCAGTTCTTC.

This clonotype appeared a few times. The rearrangement links TRBV10-3 to TRBJ2-7, with TRBD2 matching 9 bases. This CDR3 comprises 15 residues. V lost 4 bases, J lost 4 bases, and 8 bases stayed unmatched. Germline V gene data show CDR1 as ENHRY and CDR2 as SYGVKD. This CDR3 reads CAISGLAVTQYEQYF. The DNA of the CDR3 is TGTGCCATCAGTGGACTAGCGGTTACTCAGTACGAGCAGTACTTC.

This clonotype was seen at least ten times. One end of the junction fails to match germline, which may point to a read error. For the CDR3, the DNA is TGTGCCAGCAGTGAGAGGCCGTCCGGAACAGGGTATACTTCACCCCTCCACTTT. It specifies CASSERPSGTGYTSPLHF. V is TRBV6-1 and J is TRBJ1-6; TRBD1 is a possible D gene (6 bases). This CDR3 has 18 amino acids. Germline V gene lookup returns CDR1 MNHNS and CDR2 SASEGT.

This clonotype has only a few counts. In this CDR3 the conserved last residue, phenylalanine or tryptophan, is missing, so a read error is likely. V gene TRBV20-1 combines with J gene TRBJ1-4; a weak D match, TRBD1 (6 bases). V lost 4 bases and J 7 bases, leaving 13 bases between the germline ends. The CDR3 covers 13 residues. Germline lookup yields CDR1 DFQATT and CDR2 SNEGSKA (reference sequence). The CDR3 is CSANRGGSEKLFS. In DNA form, the CDR3 reads TGCAGTGCTAATCGGGGGGGCAGTGAAAAACTGTTTTCT.

This clonotype has a handful of counts. V and J are TRBV6-1 and TRBJ1-5, with D possibly matching TRBD1 (6 bases). The V end lost 8 bases, the J end lost 0 bases, and 26 bases lay between the germline ends. The CDR3 is 19 amino acids. Germline CDR1 is MNHNS and CDR2 is SASEGT. CDR3 region: CASPRGGETALYSNQPQHF. The CDR3 nucleotides are TGTGCCAGCCCCAGAGGGGGGGAGACAGCTCTTTATAGCAATCAGCCCCAGCATTTT.

There are a few counts of this clonotype. The chain is built from TRBV9 and TRBJ1-6, with a possible D match to TRBD1 (5 bases). V shed 7 bases and J shed 7 bases, with 27 bases lying between them. CDR1 and CDR2 from the germline V gene are SGDLS and YYNGEE. The CDR3 has 18 residues. The CDR3 reads CASSTAPQDLASNSPLHF. CDR3 nucleotide sequence: TGTGCCAGCTCTACAGCCCCACAGGATTTGGCGTCGAATTCACCCCTCCACTTT.

This clonotype occurred a few times. The rearrangement links TRBV19 to TRBJ2-2; tentatively, D is TRBD1 (6 bases). V was clipped by 9 bases and J by 0 bases, with 14 bases between them. Germline V gene sequence: CDR1 LNHDA, CDR2 SQIVND (reference sequence). The CDR3 has 15 amino acids. This chain's CDR3 is CASQSGQSNTGELFF. CDR3 coding DNA: TGTGCCAGCCAATCCGGACAGTCGAACACCGGGGAGCTGTTTTTT.

This clonotype turned up a few times. V and J are TRBV6-2 or TRBV6-3 and TRBJ1-1; unclear D gene. Germline V gives CDR1 MNHEY, CDR2 SVGEGT. CDR3 length equals 14 residues. V lost 6 bases to trimming and J lost 3 bases, with 14 bases between them. For the CDR3, the DNA is TGTGCCAGCAGGGAGGGTGGCTCCCACACTGAAGCTTTCTTT. Amino acid sequence: CASREGGSHTEAFF.

Ten or more counts support this clonotype. The chain combines TRBV12-3 or TRBV12-4 with TRBJ2-7, with a weak D call TRBD2 (6 bases). This CDR3 is built from 15 residues. V was trimmed by 2 bases and J by 5 bases, leaving 16 bases between them. The CDR3 DNA reads TGTGCCAGCAGTTTAAGGCTAGCGTACACCCACGAGCAGTACTTC. Translated: CASSLRLAYTHEQYF.

The V and J genes are TRBV11-2 and TRBJ2-7; D not resolved. V was clipped by 3 bases and J by 4 bases, with 10 bases between them. The germline CDR1 and CDR2 sequences are SGHAT and FQNNGV. The CDR3 is 13 amino acids. The CDR3 coding sequence is TGTGCCAGCAGCTTCTTTGGGCGGTACGAGCAGTACTTC. This translates into CASSFFGRYEQYF.

This clonotype has ten or more counts. This rearrangement joins TRBV6-6 to TRBJ1-2; no firm D call. V was cut by 6 bases and J by 6 bases, with 8 bases left in between. Germline values: CDR1 MNHNY, CDR2 SVGAGI (reference sequence). The CDR3 spans 11 residues. The CDR3, as DNA: TGTGCCAGCAGCCGTATGGATGGCTACACCTTC. As protein: CASSRMDGYTF.

This clonotype was counted many times. The V and J genes are TRBV4-2 and TRBJ1-4; D uncertain. V was shortened by 0 bases and J by 7 bases, with 12 bases between the two germline ends. CDR1 is LGHNA and CDR2 is YNFKEQ in the germline V gene. The CDR3 contains 15 residues. CDR3 loop: CASSQDIRRGEKLFF. CDR3 sequence (DNA): TGTGCCAGCAGCCAAGATATTCGGCGCGGTGAAAAACTGTTTTTT.

This clonotype was counted at least ten times. The chain links TRBV12-3 or TRBV12-4 to TRBJ1-6; 8 bases line up with TRBD1. V was clipped by 5 bases and J by 7 bases; unmatched bases: 10. This CDR3 has 16 residues. The CDR3 region is CASSPDRAKENSPLHF. CDR3 DNA: TGTGCCAGCAGTCCGGACAGGGCAAAAGAGAATTCACCCCTCCACTTT.

V gene TRBV28 combines with J gene TRBJ2-6; D may correspond to TRBD1 or TRBD2 (6 bases each). V lost 4 bases and J lost 3, with 13 bases in between. Germline lookup yields CDR1 MDHEN and CDR2 SYDVKM. This CDR3 has 16 amino acids. The CDR3 coding sequence is TGTGCCAGCAGTTCGGGGGCGCAAAGTGGGGCCAACGTCCTGACTTTC. Its translation: CASSSGAQSGANVLTF.